One sample yielded the 30 T cell receptor beta chains listed below, sequenced in a study of T-cell memory formation after mild COVID-19 (dated by TCRdb to the early 2020s). The library was obtained by 5' RACE. The reads were generated on an Illumina NovaSeq 6000. TCRdb's own reprocessing of the public reads used fastp at Q25 and MiXCR and kept productive beta chains. A single entry per CDR3 protein holds the most common genes and DNA from its merged rows. The sample table holds about 450,000 distinct CDR3 sequences, of which 23% were seen once. Of the sample, roughly 13% is held by the ten largest clones. The sample taken for sequencing was PBMCs or a T cell subset sorted from them (not recorded which). The receptor set was obtained from an adult woman who had mild COVID-19 (a few samples of this study predate the infection). The sample titles of this study are shuffled in the database, so cell type and time point are left out; the donor was told from shared clones.

The gene calls are TRBV6-5 and TRBJ1-1; D might be TRBD1 (6 bases). CDR3 length equals 15 residues. Germline CDR1 reads MNHEY; CDR2 reads SVGAGI. Trimming left V 2 bases short and J 6 bases short, with 16 bases between. This CDR3 reads CASSYVVGARAEAFF. For the CDR3, the DNA is TGTGCCAGCAGTTACGTCGTGGGGGCGCGGGCTGAAGCTTTCTTT.

The rearrangement uses TRBV30 and TRBJ1-2, with 12 bases that match TRBD1. Germline CDR1 GTSNPN, CDR2 SVGIG (reference sequence). The CDR3 consists of 12 residues. The CDR3 region has the DNA TGTGCGGGGACAGGGGGCGGGTATGGCTACACCTTC. Protein: CAGTGGGYGYTF. The complete variable domain, with remaining parts taken from reference TRBV30 and TRBJ1-2, reads SQTIHQWPATLVQPVGSPLSLECTVEGTSNPNLYWYRQAAGRGLQLLFYSVGIGQISSEVPQNLSASRPQDRQFILSSKKLLLSDSGFYLCAGTGGGYGYTFGSGTRLTVV.

In this sample, this clonotype turned up a few times. The rearrangement uses TRBV6-5 and TRBJ2-5; 7 bases map to TRBD1. The V and J ends lost 5 bases and 0 bases, in that order; junction bases with no gene match: 6. The CDR3 loop spans 15 amino acids. In germline, CDR1 is MNHEY, CDR2 SVGAGI. CDR3 DNA sequence: TGTGCCAGCAGTCCGGGCAGGGGGTACCAAGAGACCCAGTACTTC. Translating gives CASSPGRGYQETQYF.

In this sample, this clonotype turned up a few times. V is TRBV20-1 and J is TRBJ1-3; no firm D call. V was clipped by 1 base and J by 0 bases, with 16 bases between them. The CDR3 loop spans 17 amino acids. CDR1 and CDR2 (germline): DFQATT, SNEGSKA (reference sequence). As DNA, the CDR3 is TGCAGTGCTAGAGGACTTGATGGTTCGAGCTCTGGAAACACCATATATTTT. This sequence encodes CSARGLDGSSSGNTIYF.

DNA for the CDR3: TGTGCCACCAGCAGAGATCTGGGGGGCGTAGGTGGTACTGAAGCTTTCTTT. Amino acid sequence: CATSRDLGGVGGTEAFF. The chain uses TRBV15 and TRBJ1-1; a possible D gene is TRBD1 (6 bases). The germline gives CDR1 LNHNV, CDR2 YYDKDF (reference sequence). The germline V and J ends were trimmed by 0 bases and 5 bases, with 19 bases remaining between them. CDR3 length: 17 amino acids.

The V call is TRBV6-2 or TRBV6-3, the J call TRBJ1-2; D is perhaps TRBD1 (6 bases). The germline V and J ends were trimmed by 4 bases and 1 base, with 7 bases remaining between them. Germline lookup yields CDR1 MNHEY and CDR2 SVGEGT. The CDR3 extends over 13 amino acids. Here the CDR3 DNA reads TGTGCCAGCAGTTGGACAGATAACTATGGCTACACCTTC. Translating gives CASSWTDNYGYTF.

The chain links TRBV11-2 to TRBJ2-7; the match to TRBD1 covers 8 bases. The J segment lost 6 bases and the V segment lost 4 bases, leaving 8 bases of the junction unmatched. Germline V lookup: CDR1 SGHAT, CDR2 FQNNGV. The CDR3 loop spans 14 amino acids. The CDR3 region is CASSSRTGIAEQYF. For the CDR3, the DNA is TGTGCCAGCAGCTCCCGGACAGGGATAGCCGAGCAGTACTTC.

This clonotype was picked up one time. This chain links TRBV7-2 with TRBJ1-4, with a possible D match to TRBD1 (5 bases). Germline CDR1 and CDR2: SGHTA and FQGNSA. V gave up 1 base and J gave up 5 bases, with 8 bases separating them. There are 14 residues in the CDR3. The CDR3 region is CASSLVGANEKLFF. DNA of the CDR3: TGTGCCAGCAGCTTAGTTGGGGCGAATGAAAAACTGTTTTTT.

The V and J genes are TRBV29-1 and TRBJ1-1; unclear D gene. The CDR3 spans 14 residues. Trimming stripped 6 bases from V and 1 base from J, with 15 bases between. Germline CDR1 reads SQVTM; CDR2 reads ANQGSEA. CDR3: CSVADLPQNTEAFF. The CDR3 DNA sequence: TGCAGCGTAGCTGACCTTCCCCAGAACACTGAAGCTTTCTTT.

The chain has TRBV24-1 and TRBJ2-1, with D uncertain. The CDR3 is 14 amino acids. Trimming cost V 3 bases and J 4 bases, with 9 bases left between them. In germline, CDR1 is KGHDR, CDR2 SFDVKD. The CDR3 region is CATSDVDGYNEQFF. The CDR3 nucleotides read TGTGCCACCAGTGATGTCGATGGTTACAATGAGCAGTTCTTC.

This clonotype was seen only a few times. This chain joins TRBV19 and TRBJ2-7; D uncertain. Trimming cost V 6 bases and J 3 bases, with 15 bases left between them. The CDR3 is made up of 14 amino acids. CDR1 and CDR2 from the germline V gene are LNHDA and SQIVND (reference sequence). The CDR3 region is CASRGLTPYYEQYF. CDR3 DNA: TGTGCCAGTAGGGGCTTGACTCCGTACTACGAGCAGTACTTC.

In its sample, this clonotype was seen a few times. The chain joins TRBV12-3 or TRBV12-4 to TRBJ2-1; D ambiguous. Trimming left V 4 bases short and J 4 bases short, with 11 bases between. The CDR3 consists of 14 residues. The CDR3 nucleotides are TGTGCCAGCAGTTCGCACGCCACTTACAATGAGCAGTTCTTC. Protein: CASSSHATYNEQFF.

This clonotype was seen a handful of times. The V and J genes are TRBV7-6 and TRBJ1-2; the D gene is possibly TRBD1 (5 bases). V was pared by 1 base and J by 4 bases, with 13 bases between. The CDR3 sequence is 15 residues long. Germline CDR1 SGHVS, CDR2 FNYEAQ. The CDR3 bases are TGTGCCAGCAGCTTAGGGGCCAACAGGCTCTATGGCTACACCTTC. Translating gives CASSLGANRLYGYTF.

The V call is TRBV6-5, the J call TRBJ2-7; 12 bases line up with TRBD2. After removal of 5 bases from V and 3 bases from J, the junction contained 2 bases not matched to a gene. CDR1 and CDR2 (germline): MNHEY, SVGAGI. The CDR3 covers 14 residues. As DNA, the CDR3 is TGTGCCAGCAGTGCGGGACTAGCGGGCTACGAGCAGTACTTC. This sequence encodes CASSAGLAGYEQYF.

The sample holds a few counts of this clonotype. The V and J genes are TRBV15 and TRBJ2-1; D remains ambiguous. Trimming pared 2 bases from V and 4 bases from J, leaving 15 bases between. CDR3 length: 16 amino acids. Germline lookup yields CDR1 LNHNV and CDR2 YYDKDF (reference sequence). CDR3 protein: CATSRSRKATYNEQFF. The CDR3, as DNA: TGTGCCACCAGCAGATCCAGAAAAGCAACTTACAATGAGCAGTTCTTC.

This chain uses TRBV29-1 with TRBJ2-1; TRBD2 is a possible D gene (5 bases). With 5 bases removed from V and 4 bases from J, the gap between germline ends came to 12 bases. CDR1 is SQVTM and CDR2 is ANQGSEA in the germline V gene. This CDR3 is built from 13 residues. The CDR3 region has the DNA TGCAGCGTTAACCCCCCGGGGTACAATGAGCAGTTCTTC. It is translated as CSVNPPGYNEQFF.

This clonotype turned up a few times. The V gene is TRBV2, the J gene TRBJ2-7; no reliable D call. CDR3 size: 13 residues. The germline gives CDR1 SNHLY, CDR2 FYNNEI. With 3 bases removed from V and 2 bases from J, the gap between germline ends came to 8 bases. CDR3 nucleotide sequence: TGTGCCAGCAGTGACAGGCCAACCTACGAGCAGTACTTC. Its translation: CASSDRPTYEQYF.

The chain is built from TRBV18 and TRBJ2-5; 7 bases are a match to TRBD1. The CDR3 contains 15 residues. Germline V gene data show CDR1 as KGHSH and CDR2 as LQKENI. V lost 3 bases, J lost 5 bases, and 9 bases stayed unmatched. CDR3 sequence reads: CASSPRGTTEETQYF. Here the CDR3 DNA reads TGTGCCAGCTCACCCAGGGGGACGACTGAGGAGACCCAGTACTTC.

The chain has TRBV5-1 and TRBJ2-5; 8 bases fit TRBD1. CDR1 is SGHRS, CDR2 YFSETQ, per germline. The CDR3 sequence is 15 residues long. The J segment lost 5 bases and the V segment lost 5 bases, leaving 11 bases of the junction unmatched. CDR3 DNA: TGCGCCAGCAGACAGCAGGGGGCCGTTGGGGAGACCCAGTACTTC. Its translation is CASRQQGAVGETQYF.

This clonotype was picked up many times. The chain is built from TRBV6-5 and TRBJ2-1; 9 nucleotides align to TRBD2. CDR1 and CDR2 from the germline V gene are MNHEY and SVGAGI. Trimming removed 0 bases from V and 8 bases from J; junction bases left unmatched: 8. The CDR3 has 16 amino acids. CDR3 DNA: TGTGCCAGCAGTTACTCGACGGCGGGAGGGCGTCATGAGCAGTTCTTC. It encodes CASSYSTAGGRHEQFF.

The CDR3 spells CASSLWFSGGALETQYF. In DNA, the CDR3 is TGTGCCAGCAGCTTGTGGTTTAGCGGGGGGGCCTTGGAGACCCAGTACTTC. The chain links TRBV5-6 to TRBJ2-5; TRBD2 matches at 11 bases. This CDR3 region has 17 residues. The V gene end was trimmed by 1 base and the J gene end by 5 bases; junction bases not matched to a gene: 10. Per the germline V gene, CDR1 is SGHDT and CDR2 is YYEEEE.

The CDR3 sequence is CASSDSYNEQFF. The CDR3 DNA reads as TGTGCCAGTTCCGACAGTTACAATGAGCAGTTCTTC. This chain joins TRBV28 and TRBJ2-1, with D perhaps matching TRBD1 (5 bases). The CDR3 contains 12 residues. V lost 9 bases and J lost 4, with 10 bases in between. The germline CDR1 and CDR2 sequences are MDHEN and SYDVKM.

This clonotype was observed at least ten times. The chain uses TRBV29-1 and TRBJ2-1; 11 nucleotides match TRBD1. Unmatched junction bases numbered 9, after V lost 6 bases and J lost 2 bases. CDR1 SQVTM and CDR2 ANQGSEA come from the germline V gene. There are 16 residues in the CDR3. This CDR3 is CSVRPTGQGAYNEQFF. The CDR3 DNA reads as TGCAGCGTGAGACCTACGGGACAGGGGGCCTACAATGAGCAGTTCTTC.

This clonotype was seen more than once but under ten times. This sequence joins TRBV20-1 and TRBJ2-5; 9 nucleotides align to TRBD2. CDR3 length equals 14 residues. Losses at the gene ends were 5 bases for V and 5 bases for J; bases not matched to a gene: 9. In germline, CDR1 is DFQATT, CDR2 SNEGSKA (reference sequence). The CDR3 DNA reads as TGCAGTGCTCCCCGTGCGGGAGGGGTGGAGACCCAGTACTTC. Translated, it gives CSAPRAGGVETQYF.

This clonotype came up a few times. The rearrangement joins TRBV7-3 to TRBJ1-1, with D perhaps matching TRBD1 (6 bases). The V gene lost 1 base and the J gene lost 0 bases, with 21 bases spanning the gap. Germline CDR1 and CDR2: SGHTA and FQGTGA. The CDR3 covers 19 residues. CDR3: CASSLIPPQRTALNTEAFF. In nucleotides, the CDR3 is TGTGCCAGCAGCTTAATTCCCCCCCAACGGACAGCCCTGAACACTGAAGCTTTCTTT. Complete variable domain (other parts from reference TRBV7-3 and TRBJ1-1): GAGVSQTPSNKVTEKGKYVELRCDPISGHTALYWYRQSLGQGPEFLIYFQGTGAADDSGLPNDRFFAVRPEGSVSTLKIQRTERGDSAVYLCASSLIPPQRTALNTEAFFGQGTRLTVV.

This clonotype was counted between two and nine times. V usage is TRBV7-8 and J usage is TRBJ2-1; TRBD1 agrees at 10 bases. J was trimmed by 10 bases and V by 4 bases; bases with no gene match: 10. Germline values: CDR1 SGHVS, CDR2 FQNEAQ. The CDR3 runs to 15 residues. The CDR3 nucleotides are TGTGCCAGCAGCTCGATGGACAGGGGGGGAATCGAGCAGTTCTTC. Protein: CASSSMDRGGIEQFF.

The rearrangement joins TRBV6-6 to TRBJ2-7, with D unresolved. The CDR3 covers 14 residues. V lost 4 bases and J lost 2, with 12 bases in between. CDR1 MNHNY and CDR2 SVGAGI come from the germline V gene (reference sequence). The CDR3 DNA reads as TGTGCCAGCAGTTCACCGACGGCTACCTACGAGCAGTACTTC. Translated: CASSSPTATYEQYF.

This clonotype was seen a few times. DNA for the CDR3: TGTGCCAGCTCACCCTCCCCAGGGGGCGAGCAGTACTTC. The encoded protein is CASSPSPGGEQYF. V usage is TRBV18 and J usage is TRBJ2-7; 7 nucleotides agree with TRBD1. Per germline, CDR1 KGHSH and CDR2 LQKENI. The trim removed 3 bases at V and 6 bases at J, leaving 5 bases unmatched. This CDR3 is 13 amino acids long.

This chain joins TRBV20-1 and TRBJ2-3; a possible D gene is TRBD1 (6 bases). Germline V gene lookup returns CDR1 DFQATT and CDR2 SNEGSKA (reference sequence). The CDR3 is made up of 13 amino acids. V was trimmed by 8 bases and J by 2 bases, leaving 14 bases between them. As DNA, the CDR3 is TGCAGTACTCAGGGGTCCCCCACAGATACGCAGTATTTT. Amino acid sequence: CSTQGSPTDTQYF.

This clonotype showed up just once. The rearrangement joins TRBV5-1 to TRBJ2-7, with D tentatively TRBD2 (7 bases). From germline, CDR1 is SGHRS and CDR2 YFSETQ. This CDR3 has 14 residues. V was shortened by 1 base and J by 5 bases, with 13 bases between the two germline ends. In DNA form, the CDR3 reads TGCGCCAGCAGCTTGTACAGGGAGGGGAACGAGCAGTACTTC. It translates to CASSLYREGNEQYF.